In its sample, the clone carrying this TCR beta chain was seen many times. Its antigen is not known. Authors of the study amplified TCR beta CDR3 regions from RNA transcripts. HTBI primers were used for first-round RT-PCR of the TCR CDR3. Using its own MiXCR run on the multiplex PCR reads, TCRdb lists one record per CDR3 protein. This table has fewer than 400,000 distinct CDR3 sequences, over 11% appearing once. The study included ophthalmopathy patients with Clinical Activity Score at least 3, NOSPECS grade at least 4 and duration under 3 months. Not enrolled were patients with uncontrolled infection, other autoimmune disease, pregnancy or lactation. Germline CDR1 reads SEHNR; CDR2 reads FQNEAQ (reference sequence). The CDR3 consists of 15 residues. V was clipped by 2 bases and J by 2 bases, with 12 bases between them. The sample is drawn from a study of T cells in Graves' hyperthyroidism and ophthalmopathy.

Regarding the study as a whole: Stable hyperthyroidism was told apart from ophthalmopathy by a model built on 13 V-J features. Most thyroid clonotypes that were expanded above 0.001 also turned up in blood.

This sequence originates from a man in his fifties with Graves' ophthalmopathy. The J gene is TRBJ2-5, the V gene TRBV7-9; D unresolved. Sequencing input: blood. The CDR3 nucleotides read TGTGCCAGCAGCTTAACTAACAGCCTGCAAGAGACCCAGTACTTC. Protein: CASSLTNSLQETQYF.